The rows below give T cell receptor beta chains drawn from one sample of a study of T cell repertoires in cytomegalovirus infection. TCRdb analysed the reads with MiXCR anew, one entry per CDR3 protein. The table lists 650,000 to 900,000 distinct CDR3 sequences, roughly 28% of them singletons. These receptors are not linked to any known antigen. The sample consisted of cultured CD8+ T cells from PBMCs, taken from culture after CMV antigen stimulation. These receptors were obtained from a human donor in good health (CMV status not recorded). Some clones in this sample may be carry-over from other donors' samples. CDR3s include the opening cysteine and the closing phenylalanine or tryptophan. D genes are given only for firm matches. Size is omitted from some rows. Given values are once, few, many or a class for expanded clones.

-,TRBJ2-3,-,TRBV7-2,CASSFAEGGRDTQYF,TGTGCCAGCAGCTTTGCGGAGGGGGGACGGGATACGCAGTATTTT
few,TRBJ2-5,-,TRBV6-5,CASSPPGDQETQYF,TGTGCCAGCAGTCCCCCGGGGGACCAAGAGACCCAGTACTTC
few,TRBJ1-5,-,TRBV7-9,CASSFGLLNQPQHF,TGTGCCAGCAGCTTCGGTCTCCTCAATCAGCCCCAGCATTTT
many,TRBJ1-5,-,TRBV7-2,CASSPGTGSGQPQHF,TGTGCCAGCAGCCCCGGGACGGGTTCAGGTCAGCCCCAGCATTTT
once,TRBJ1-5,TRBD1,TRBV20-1,CSARGRDRVLESNQPQHF,TGCAGTGCTAGAGGCCGGGACAGGGTTTTGGAAAGCAATCAGCCCCAGCATTTT
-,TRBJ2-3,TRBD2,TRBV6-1,CASPGLAGEYTQYF,TGTGCCAGCCCAGGACTAGCGGGGGAGTATACGCAGTATTTT
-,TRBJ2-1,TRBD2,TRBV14,CASSQGVERGSSYNEQFF,TGTGCCAGCAGCCAAGGGGTGGAGCGGGGGAGCTCCTACAATGAGCAGTTCTTC
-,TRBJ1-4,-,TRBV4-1,CASSQVTARDEKLFF,TGCGCCAGCAGCCAAGTGACCGCGAGGGATGAAAAACTGTTTTTT
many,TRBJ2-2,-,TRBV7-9,CASSPPGLNTGELFF,TGTGCCAGCAGCCCCCCGGGGCTGAACACCGGGGAGCTGTTTTTT
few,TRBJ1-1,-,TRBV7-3,CASSSYGGETEAFF,TGTGCCAGCAGCTCGTACGGGGGGGAAACTGAAGCTTTCTTT
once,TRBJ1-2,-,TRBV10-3,CAISESSGARHGYTF,TGTGCCATCAGTGAGTCGAGCGGGGCCAGGCACGGCTACACCTTC
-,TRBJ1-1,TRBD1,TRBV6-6,CASIADRGLRDTEAFF,TGTGCCAGCATTGCGGACAGGGGACTTAGGGACACTGAAGCTTTCTTT
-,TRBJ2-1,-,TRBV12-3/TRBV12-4,CAIATGTLYNEQFF,TGTGCCATCGCCACCGGGACACTTTACAATGAGCAGTTCTTC
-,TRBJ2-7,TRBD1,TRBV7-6,CASSLAGTGNEQYF,TGTGCCAGCAGCCTCGCCGGGACAGGGAACGAGCAGTACTTC
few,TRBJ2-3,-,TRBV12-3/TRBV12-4,CASSWAVTDTQYF,TGTGCCAGCAGTTGGGCAGTAACAGATACGCAGTATTTT
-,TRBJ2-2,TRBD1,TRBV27,CASSFLDRGTGELFF,TGTGCCAGCAGTTTCCTGGACAGGGGGACCGGGGAGCTGTTTTTT
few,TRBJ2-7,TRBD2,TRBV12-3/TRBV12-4,CASSPPPRSGGIYEQYF,TGTGCCAGCAGCCCCCCCCCGCGGAGCGGGGGGATCTACGAGCAGTACTTC
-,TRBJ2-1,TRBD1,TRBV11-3,CASSSSGTGGSGEQFF,TGTGCCAGCAGCTCGTCCGGGACAGGGGGCTCCGGTGAGCAGTTCTTC
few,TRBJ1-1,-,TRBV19,CASSILGPNTEAFF,TGTGCCAGTAGTATTCTGGGCCCGAACACTGAAGCTTTCTTT
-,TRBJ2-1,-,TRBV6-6,CASSYSNPNEQFF,TGTGCCAGCAGTTACTCGAATCCCAATGAGCAGTTCTTC
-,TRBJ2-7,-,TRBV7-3,CASSNGGGYEQYF,TGTGCCAGCAGCAATGGGGGTGGGTACGAGCAGTACTTC
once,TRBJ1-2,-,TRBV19,CASTFLGETNYGYTF,TGTGCCAGTACCTTCCTGGGGGAAACTAACTATGGCTACACCTTC
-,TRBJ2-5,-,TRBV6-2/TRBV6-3,CASRQGQETQYF,TGTGCCAGCAGACAGGGACAAGAGACCCAGTACTTC
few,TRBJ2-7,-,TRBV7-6,CASSYQGLLSEQYF,TGTGCCAGCAGCTATCAGGGGCTACTCTCCGAGCAGTACTTC
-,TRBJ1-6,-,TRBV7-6,CASNLGSNSPLHF,TGTGCCAGCAATCTGGGTTCCAATTCACCCCTCCACTTT
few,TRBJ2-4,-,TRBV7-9,CASSHLVGRAKNIQYF,TGTGCCAGCAGCCACCTAGTGGGAAGGGCCAAAAACATTCAGTACTTC
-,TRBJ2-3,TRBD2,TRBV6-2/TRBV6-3,CAIGPSGGANTQYF,TGTGCCATCGGCCCTAGCGGGGGGGCGAATACGCAGTATTTT
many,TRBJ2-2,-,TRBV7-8,CASRPYTGELFF,TGTGCCAGCAGACCATACACCGGGGAGCTGTTTTTT
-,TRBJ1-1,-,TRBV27,CASSSSPGQLEAFF,TGTGCCAGCAGTTCCTCCCCAGGACAGCTTGAAGCTTTCTTT
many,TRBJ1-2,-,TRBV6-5,CASSYSPLFQKYGYTF,TGTGCCAGCAGTTACTCCCCTCTCTTCCAGAAGTATGGCTACACCTTC
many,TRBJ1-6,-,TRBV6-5,CASSYWFWSPLHF,TGTGCCAGCAGTTACTGGTTCTGGTCACCCCTCCACTTT
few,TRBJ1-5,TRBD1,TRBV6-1,CASSSGTAFQPQHF,TGTGCCAGCAGCAGTGGGACAGCCTTTCAGCCCCAGCATTTT
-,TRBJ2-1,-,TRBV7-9,CASSFPGVLLGYNEQFF,TGTGCCAGCAGCTTTCCGGGGGTCCTTTTGGGCTACAATGAGCAGTTCTTC
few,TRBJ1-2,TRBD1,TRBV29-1,CSVRGRQGDTF,TGCAGCGTTAGGGGCAGACAGGGCGACACCTTC
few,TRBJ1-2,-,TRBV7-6,CASSSMGLQGGYTF,TGTGCCAGCAGCAGCATGGGACTCCAGGGTGGCTACACCTTC
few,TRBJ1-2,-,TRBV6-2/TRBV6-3,CASSFEGPDGYTF,TGTGCCAGCAGTTTCGAAGGACCGGATGGCTACACCTTC
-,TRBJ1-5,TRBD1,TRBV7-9,CASSLGQGGIQPQHF,TGTGCCAGCAGCTTAGGACAGGGCGGGATTCAGCCCCAGCATTTT
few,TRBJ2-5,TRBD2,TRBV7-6,CASSSLPLTSLETQYF,TGTGCCAGCAGCTCCCTACCCCTGACTAGCTTGGAGACCCAGTACTTC
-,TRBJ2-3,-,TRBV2,CASPPLRGTDTQYF,TGTGCCAGCCCTCCCCTGAGGGGCACAGATACGCAGTATTTT
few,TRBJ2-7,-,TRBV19,CASSTAGGNYEQYF,TGTGCCAGTAGTACCGCAGGGGGGAACTACGAGCAGTACTTC
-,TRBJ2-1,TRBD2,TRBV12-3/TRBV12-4,CASSFVLVGTSEANEQFF,TGTGCCAGCAGTTTTGTTTTAGTTGGGACTAGCGAGGCCAATGAGCAGTTCTTC
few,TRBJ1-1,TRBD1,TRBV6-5,CASSERTGRAEAFF,TGTGCCAGCAGTGAGAGGACAGGTCGGGCTGAAGCTTTCTTT
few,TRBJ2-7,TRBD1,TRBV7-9,CASSLVRGTGESSYEQYF,TGTGCCAGCAGCTTAGTTCGGGGAACAGGGGAAAGCTCCTACGAGCAGTACTTC
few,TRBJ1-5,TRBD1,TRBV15,CATSTTGGGGNQPQHF,TGTGCCACCAGCACAACAGGGGGCGGTGGCAATCAGCCCCAGCATTTT
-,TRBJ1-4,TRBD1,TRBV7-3,CASSFPGQGLNEKLFF,TGTGCCAGCAGCTTTCCGGGACAGGGGTTAAATGAAAAACTGTTTTTT
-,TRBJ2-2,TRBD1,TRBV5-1,CASASGTGNGELFF,TGCGCCAGCGCCTCCGGGACAGGGAACGGGGAGCTGTTTTTT
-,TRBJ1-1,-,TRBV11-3,CASSLTGDTDAFF,TGTGCCAGCAGCTTAACCGGGGACACTGATGCTTTCTTT
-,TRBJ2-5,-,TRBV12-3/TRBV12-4,CASSFYNYQETQYF,TGTGCCAGCAGTTTCTACAACTACCAAGAGACCCAGTACTTC
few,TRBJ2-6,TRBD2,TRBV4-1,CASSQDRTSGGPGANVLTF,TGCGCCAGCAGCCAAGATCGTACTAGCGGGGGGCCGGGGGCCAACGTCCTGACTTTC
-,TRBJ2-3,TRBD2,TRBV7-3,CTSAPLAGGTDTQYF,TGTACCAGCGCCCCACTAGCGGGGGGTACAGATACGCAGTATTTT
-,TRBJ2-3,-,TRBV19,CASSQVPIPSSSTDTQYF,TGTGCCAGTAGTCAGGTCCCCATACCCTCTTCTAGCACAGATACGCAGTATTTT
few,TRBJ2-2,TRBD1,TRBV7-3,CASSFPGTGEENTGELFF,TGTGCCAGCAGCTTTCCCGGGACAGGGGAAGAGAACACCGGGGAGCTGTTTTTT
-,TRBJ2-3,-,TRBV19,CASKVGATFTDTQYF,TGTGCCAGTAAGGTCGGGGCTACCTTCACAGATACGCAGTATTTT
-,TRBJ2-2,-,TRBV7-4,CASSVRFNTGELFF,TGTGCCAGCAGTGTACGATTTAACACCGGGGAGCTGTTTTTT
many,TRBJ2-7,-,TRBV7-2,CASSSSALPGEYF,TGTGCCAGCAGTTCCTCGGCTCTCCCAGGGGAGTACTTC
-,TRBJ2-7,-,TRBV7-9,CASSLLSGADEQYF,TGTGCCAGCAGCCTACTATCCGGGGCGGACGAGCAGTACTTC
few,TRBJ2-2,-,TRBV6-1,CASSFRGSGELFF,TGTGCCAGCAGTTTTCGGGGATCAGGGGAGCTGTTTTTT